These 21 T cell receptor beta chains were all obtained from the same sample, sequenced in a study of prognosis after radiotherapy for stage I lung cancer. CDR3 of TCR beta was amplified from genomic DNA via a two-round multiplex PCR. Every TRBV and TRBJ gene had its own specific primer in first-round PCR. TCRdb analysed the multiplex PCR reads with MiXCR anew, one entry per CDR3 protein. The sample yields about 59,000 distinct CDR3 sequences, 26% seen once. The input for sequencing was PBMCs, taken before or after stereotactic body radiation therapy (not recorded which). The source is a donor aged 50 or older with non-small cell lung cancer.

A note on this clonotype: A read error is the likely source, as a far larger clone sits one nucleotide away. V usage is TRBV6-2 or TRBV6-3 and J usage is TRBJ2-5; TRBD2 agrees at 7 bases. The V gene's germline CDR1 is MNHEY and CDR2 SVGEGT. This CDR3 region has 14 residues. The V gene end was trimmed by 5 bases and the J gene end by 4 bases; junction bases not matched to a gene: 7. In DNA form, the CDR3 reads TGTGCCAGCAGTATACGCGGGGGAGTAGAGACCCAGTACTTC. Translating gives CASSIRGGVETQYF.

Regarding this clonotype: A clone one base away is much larger, so this may be a read error. The rearrangement joins TRBV20-1 to TRBJ2-5; D is unclear. The CDR3 runs 13 residues. Deletions cut 6 bases from V and 7 bases from J, with 18 bases between. CDR1 is DFQATT and CDR2 is SNEGSKA in the germline V gene (reference sequence). The CDR3 loop reads CSASDDPGVTQYF. The CDR3 DNA follows: TGCAGTGCGAGTGACGACCCTGGCGTGACCCAGTACTTC.

Notes on this clonotype: A much larger clone lies one base from this, so it may be a read error. The rearrangement joins TRBV6-2 or TRBV6-3 to TRBJ2-4; D gene uncertain. Trimming stripped 6 bases from V and 6 bases from J, with 15 bases between. From germline, CDR1 is MNHEY and CDR2 SVGEGT. The CDR3 sequence is 14 residues long. CDR3 DNA sequence: TGTGCCAGCAGCTCCGATCTCCCCCCAAACATTCAGTACTTC. Translation: CASSSDLPPNIQYF.

About this clonotype itself: A much larger clonotype is one base distant, so this may be a read error. The V and J genes are TRBV18 and TRBJ2-1; D is unclear. This CDR3 spans 12 amino acids. Trimming took 4 bases from V and 4 from J, leaving 5 bases between them. Germline V gene lookup returns CDR1 KGHSH and CDR2 LQKENI. The CDR3 DNA sequence: TGTGCCAGCTCACGCATGTACAATGAGCAGTTCTTC. Protein sequence: CASSRMYNEQFF.

There are many counts of this clonotype. V and J are TRBV5-1 and TRBJ1-2, with 10 nucleotides matching TRBD1. V lost 4 bases and J lost 2; bases outside the gene matches: 2. Per the germline V gene, CDR1 is SGHRS and CDR2 is YFSETQ. CDR3 length: 14 residues. This CDR3 is CASSPDRGNYGYTF. DNA for the CDR3: TGCGCCAGCAGCCCGGACAGGGGGAACTATGGCTACACCTTC.

Comments on this clonotype: A much bigger clone sits one base away, suggesting this may be a read error. J is TRBJ2-3 and V is TRBV20-1, with 8 bases fitting TRBD1. The CDR3 has 13 residues. CDR1 and CDR2 (germline): DFQATT, SNEGSKA (reference sequence). V trimming: 7 bases; J trimming: 2 bases; junction bases outside the gene matches: 5. For the CDR3, the DNA is TGCAGTGGGAGGGGACAGGACACAGATACGCAGTATTTT. Translating gives CSGRGQDTDTQYF.

This clonotype was observed a few times. The rearrangement uses TRBV5-4 and TRBJ1-2; D is possibly TRBD1 (6 bases). CDR1 and CDR2 from the germline V gene are SGHNT and YYREEE (reference sequence). The CDR3 runs 15 residues. Trimming left V 0 bases short and J 8 bases short, with 17 bases between. CDR3 residues: CASSLEIPGAEGYTF. Here the CDR3 DNA reads TGTGCCAGCAGCTTGGAGATCCCGGGGGCGGAGGGCTACACCTTC.

The table lists this clonotype with many counts. The V call is TRBV20-1, the J call TRBJ1-5, with D perhaps matching TRBD1 (6 bases). This CDR3 is 13 amino acids long. Trimming pared 0 bases from V and 7 bases from J, leaving 10 bases between. Germline V lookup: CDR1 DFQATT, CDR2 SNEGSKA (reference sequence). CDR3 sequence (DNA): TGCAGTGCTAGAGATCAGGGGAAGCAGCCCCAGCATTTT. Amino acids: CSARDQGKQPQHF.

This clonotype was detected many times. One base away lies a much larger clone, so this may be a sequencing read error. The chain joins TRBV6-2 or TRBV6-3 to TRBJ2-2, with a weak D call TRBD2 (5 bases). Germline V gene lookup returns CDR1 MNHEY and CDR2 SVGEGT. The CDR3 consists of 11 residues. The chain's CDR3 is CASRDTGELLF. CDR3 coding DNA: TGTGCCAGCAGAGACACCGGGGAGCTGCTTTTT.

In the case of this clonotype: With a much larger clone just one base away, this may be a read error. The chain carries TRBV29-1 and TRBJ2-2; D might be TRBD2 (5 bases). The ends were cut back, 7 bases at V and 3 bases at J, with 24 bases in the middle. Germline V CDR1 and CDR2: SQVTM, ANQGSEA. There are 17 residues in the CDR3. The CDR3 spells CSGGSGKGRWDTGELFF. In DNA, the CDR3 is TGCAGCGGCGGTTCCGGGAAAGGGCGTTGGGACACCGGGGAGCTGTTTTTT.

Remarks on this clonotype: A read error is likely here: a far larger clone is one base away. The chain is built from TRBV6-4 and TRBJ1-2; D may be TRBD1 (5 bases). The CDR3 loop spans 14 amino acids. The V and J ends lost 5 bases and 5 bases respectively, with 15 bases between them. Germline V CDR1 and CDR2: MRHNA, SNTAGT. The CDR3 DNA sequence: TGTGCCAGCAGTCCCTCCGTGACAGAATATGGCTACACCTTC. Its translation is CASSPSVTEYGYTF.

This clonotype was counted many times. The chain combines TRBV5-1 with TRBJ2-3, with D perhaps matching TRBD1 (6 bases). Germline lookup yields CDR1 SGHRS and CDR2 YFSETQ. This CDR3 has 14 amino acids. V was trimmed by 4 bases and J by 2 bases, leaving 11 bases between them. CDR3 bases: TGCGCCAGCAGCCTAGGACAGAACACAGATACGCAGTATTTT. Its protein is CASSLGQNTDTQYF.

This clonotype was counted ten times or more. The junction does not match germline at one end; this may be a read error. The J gene is TRBJ1-2, the V gene TRBV15; TRBD1 matches 9 bases. The CDR3 covers 11 residues. The germline CDR1 and CDR2 sequences are LNHNV and YYDKDF (reference sequence). CDR3 DNA sequence: TGTGCCACCAGCAGAGATGCGGACAGGGGCTTC. Amino acid sequence: CATSRDADRGF. Supplemented by reference TRBV15 and TRBJ1-2, the full variable domain reads DAMVIQNPRYQVTQFGKPVTLSCSQTLNHNVMYWYQQKSSQAPKLLFHYYDKDFNNEADTPDNFQSRRPNTSFCFLDIRSPGLGDTAMYLCATSRDADRGFGSGTRLTVV.

This clonotype was counted ten times or more. This chain joins TRBV20-1 and TRBJ2-7; 12 positions match TRBD2. The CDR3 contains 13 residues. Per the germline V gene, CDR1 is DFQATT and CDR2 is SNEGSKA (reference sequence). The V gene end was trimmed by 6 bases and the J gene end by 6 bases; junction bases not matched to a gene: 6. The CDR3, as DNA: TGCAGTGCCGCGACTAGCGGGGGAACCGAGCAGTACTTC. It encodes CSAATSGGTEQYF.

This clonotype was found many times. The chain uses TRBV7-2 and TRBJ2-5; D is perhaps TRBD2 (5 bases). This CDR3 is built from 14 residues. V was pared by 1 base and J by 7 bases, with 13 bases between. CDR1 and CDR2 from the germline V gene are SGHTA and FQGNSA. CDR3 region: CASSLVPGSGTQYF. The CDR3 coding sequence is TGTGCCAGCAGCTTAGTTCCGGGATCAGGGACCCAGTACTTC.

In regard to this clonotype: This could be a read error, since a much larger clone is one nucleotide away. This chain links TRBV19 with TRBJ1-1; tentatively, D is TRBD1 (5 bases). This CDR3 is 13 amino acids long. The germline V gene has CDR1 LNHDA and CDR2 SQIVND (reference sequence). CDR3 nucleotide sequence: TGTGCCAGTAGTTGGCAGGGTGGCACTGGAGCTTTCTTT. It encodes CASSWQGGTGAFF. Full variable domain (remainder filled in from reference TRBV19 and TRBJ1-1): DGGITQSPKYLFRKEGQNVTLSCEQNLNHDAMYWYRQDPGQGLRLIYYSQIVNDFQKGDIAEGYSVSREKKESFPLTVTSAQKNPTAFYLCASSWQGGTGAFFGQGTRLTVV.

Concerning this clonotype: Since a much larger clone is just one base distant, this may be a read error. Written as DNA, the CDR3 is TGCGCCAGCAGCCAAGGCCCGGTTACCCTCAACGAGCAGTGCTTC. Protein: CASSQGPVTLNEQCF. The chain employs TRBV4-1 and TRBJ2-7; D unresolved. CDR3 length: 15 residues. Germline V gene lookup returns CDR1 MGHRA and CDR2 YSYEKL.

This clonotype showed up just once. Because the CDR3 is missing its conserved closing phenylalanine or tryptophan, this is likely a read error. The chain couples TRBV19 to TRBJ1-2; D not certain. Trimming stripped 4 bases from V and 4 bases from J, with 16 bases between. CDR1 is LNHDA, CDR2 SQIVND, per germline (reference sequence). The CDR3 loop spans 15 amino acids. For the CDR3, the DNA is TGTGCCAGTAGTAGCCCCAGTGGGCGCAGCTATGGCTACACCATC. This encodes CASSSPSGRSYGYTI.

This clonotype came up many times. V usage is TRBV11-2 and J usage is TRBJ2-5, with D hard to call. Germline V gene sequence: CDR1 SGHAT, CDR2 FQNNGV. V lost 0 bases to trimming and J lost 5 bases, with 4 bases between them. CDR3 size: 12 residues. The CDR3 DNA reads TGTGCCAGCAGCTTAGATAGGGAGACCCAGTACTTC. Its translation: CASSLDRETQYF.

This clonotype was recorded at least ten times. The J gene is TRBJ1-2, the V gene TRBV2, with a weak D call TRBD1 (5 bases). Looked up from germline, CDR1 is SNHLY and CDR2 is FYNNEI. This CDR3 has 14 amino acids. V was cut by 3 bases and J by 2 bases, with 10 bases left in between. The DNA of the CDR3 is TGTGCCAGCAGTGACCCAGGGATAAACTATGGCTACACCTTC. Its translation: CASSDPGINYGYTF.

This clonotype was observed at least ten times. The chain has TRBV5-5 and TRBJ1-1; D perhaps matches TRBD1 (5 bases). Per germline, CDR1 SGHKS and CDR2 YYEKEE (reference sequence). This CDR3 is 16 amino acids long. Trimming cost V 4 bases and J 4 bases, with 20 bases left between them. CDR3 protein: CASSGKKAGPRTEAFF. The DNA for the CDR3 is TGTGCCAGCAGCGGAAAAAAAGCAGGGCCGCGCACTGAAGCTTTCTTT.